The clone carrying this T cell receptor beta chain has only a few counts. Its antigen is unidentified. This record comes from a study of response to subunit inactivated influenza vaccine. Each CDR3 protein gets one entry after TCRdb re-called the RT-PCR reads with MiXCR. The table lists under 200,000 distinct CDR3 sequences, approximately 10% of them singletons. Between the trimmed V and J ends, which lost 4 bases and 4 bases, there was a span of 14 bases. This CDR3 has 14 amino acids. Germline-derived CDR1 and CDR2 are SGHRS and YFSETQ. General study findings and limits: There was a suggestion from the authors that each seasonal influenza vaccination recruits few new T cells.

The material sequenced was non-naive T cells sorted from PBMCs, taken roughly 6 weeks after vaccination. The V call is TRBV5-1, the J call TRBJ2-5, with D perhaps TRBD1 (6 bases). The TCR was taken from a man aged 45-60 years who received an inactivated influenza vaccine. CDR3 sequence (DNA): TGCGCCAGCAGCCCACAGGGCCGATCAGAGACCCAGTACTTC. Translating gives CASSPQGRSETQYF.